These 18 T cell receptor beta chains came from one sample sequenced in a study of blood T cell repertoires in COVID-19. Produced via immunoSEQ multiplex PCR; TCRdb's table is partial and in-frame only. This table has about 110,000 clones, less than 75% appearing once. The material sequenced was peripheral blood. The receptors come from a human donor with acute or convalescent COVID-19. The donor label of this sample is uncertain.

The rearrangement links TRBV7-2 to TRBJ1-6, with D possibly TRBD1 on 6 matching bases. V lost 6 bases and J 7 bases, leaving 13 bases between the germline ends. The V gene's germline CDR1 is SGHTA and CDR2 FQGNSA. This CDR3 has 14 residues. The CDR3 protein is CASSSRGNNSPLHF. The CDR3 DNA sequence: TGTGCCAGCAGTTCCAGGGGTAACAATTCACCCCTCCACTTT. Full variable domain (rest looked up from reference TRBV7-2 and TRBJ1-6): GAGVSQSPSNKVTEKGKDVELRCDPISGHTALYWYRQSLGQGLEFLIYFQGNSAPDKSGLPSDRFSAERTGGSVSTLTIQRTQQEDSAVYLCASSSRGNNSPLHFGNGTRLTVT.

J is TRBJ2-7 and V is TRBV7-8; 11 bases fit TRBD1. The length of the CDR3 is 21 residues. Losses at the gene ends were 1 base for V and 6 bases for J; bases not matched to a gene: 23. Germline CDR1 SGHVS, CDR2 FQNEAQ. The chain's CDR3 is CASSLVRLKDRGRRIGAEQYF. The CDR3 nucleotides read TGTGCCAGCAGCTTAGTAAGGCTTAAGGACAGGGGGCGACGGATAGGTGCCGAGCAGTACTTC.

This clone was counted many times. The V gene is TRBV4-2, the J gene TRBJ1-5; D call uncertain. The germline V and J ends were trimmed by 4 bases and 15 bases, with 19 bases remaining between them. This CDR3 contains 13 residues. CDR1 LGHNA and CDR2 YNFKEQ come from the germline V gene. Written as DNA, the CDR3 is TGTGCCAGCAGCCCGGCCGCCGGGAGTATTCTGCATTTT. Protein: CASSPAAGSILHF.

This rearrangement joins TRBV11-2 to TRBJ1-6, with D possibly being TRBD1 (5 bases). V dropped 3 bases and J dropped 7 bases, with 13 bases sitting between them. Germline V gives CDR1 SGHAT, CDR2 FQNNGV. The CDR3 is 15 amino acids. The CDR3 sequence: CASSFSLTANSPLHF. In nucleotides, the CDR3 is TGTGCCAGCAGCTTTAGTTTGACAGCCAATTCACCCCTCCACTTT. Complete variable domain (other parts from reference TRBV11-2 and TRBJ1-6): EAGVAQSPRYKIIEKRQSVAFWCNPISGHATLYWYQQILGQGPKLLIQFQNNGVVDDSQLPKDRFSAERLKGVDSTLKIQPAKLEDSAVYLCASSFSLTANSPLHFGNGTRLTVT.

This clone was found many times. V gene TRBV19 combines with J gene TRBJ1-1; D is possibly TRBD1 (6 bases). Germline CDR1 and CDR2: LNHDA and SQIVND (reference sequence). The CDR3 contains 14 residues. V was pared by 5 bases and J by 1 base, with 11 bases between. CDR3 loop: CASSVLQGNTEAFF. CDR3 nucleotide sequence: TGTGCCAGTAGTGTTCTACAGGGGAACACTGAAGCTTTCTTT.

This clone was recorded a few times. V and J are TRBV9 and TRBJ2-2; 7 bases agree with TRBD1. Germline CDR1 SGDLS, CDR2 YYNGEE. CDR3 length equals 13 residues. V lost 2 bases and J lost 7; bases outside the gene matches: 2. The CDR3 DNA is TGTGCCAGCAGCGTGGACAGGCGCGGGGAGCTGTTTTTT. Translated, it gives CASSVDRRGELFF.

This chain uses TRBV10-2 with TRBJ1-5; 11 positions match TRBD1. The germline CDR1 and CDR2 sequences are WSHSY and SAAADI. The CDR3 contains 16 residues. V lost 3 bases and J lost 5; bases outside the gene matches: 6. CDR3 coding DNA: TGCGCCAGCAGTGAACCCGGGACAGGGGGGGATCAGCCCCAGCATTTT. Amino acid sequence: CASSEPGTGGDQPQHF.

The chain carries TRBV7-6 and TRBJ2-5; D possibly corresponds to TRBD2 (6 bases). Germline values: CDR1 SGHVS, CDR2 FNYEAQ. The CDR3 loop spans 13 amino acids. V lost 8 bases, J lost 5 bases, and 15 bases lay in between. The DNA for the CDR3 is TGTGCCAGCGGGGGGAAGCTTGTGGAGACCCAGTACTTC. Its protein product is CASGGKLVETQYF.

As DNA, the CDR3 is TGTGCCACCAGTGAACGCACAGAGAACTATGGCTACACCTTC. Protein product: CATSERTENYGYTF. The chain recombines TRBV24-1 with TRBJ1-2; no clear D gene. V was shortened by 4 bases and J by 2 bases, with 10 bases between the two germline ends. The CDR3 consists of 14 residues. CDR1 is KGHDR and CDR2 is SFDVKD in the germline V gene.

Notes on this clone: This sample includes further DNA sequences coding for the same CDR3. CDR3 nucleotide sequence: TGTGCCAGCAGTGAGGGGCGAGGCACTGAAGCTTTCTTT. Protein product: CASSEGRGTEAFF. The chain has TRBV2 and TRBJ1-1; D possibly corresponds to TRBD1 (5 bases). There are 13 residues in the CDR3. Per the germline V gene, CDR1 is SNHLY and CDR2 is FYNNEI. The V gene lost 3 bases and the J gene lost 4 bases, with 9 bases spanning the gap.

The chain has TRBV18 and TRBJ1-5; the D gene is possibly TRBD1 (6 bases). Trimming left V 1 base short and J 3 bases short, with 10 bases between. Germline V gene sequence: CDR1 KGHSH, CDR2 LQKENI. The CDR3 covers 15 residues. The CDR3 loop is CASSPQPGHNQPQHF. CDR3 nucleotides: TGTGCCAGCTCACCACAACCGGGACACAATCAGCCCCAGCATTTT.

This rearrangement joins TRBV4-1 to TRBJ2-3; TRBD1 is a possible D gene (6 bases). V lost 7 bases, J lost 0 bases, and 20 bases lay in between. Germline V CDR1 and CDR2: MGHRA, YSYEKL. CDR3 length equals 17 residues. Here the CDR3 reads CASKLGGTTDSTDTQYF. In DNA form, the CDR3 reads TGCGCCAGCAAACTAGGGGGTACGACGGATAGCACAGATACGCAGTATTTT.

This clone was recorded a few times. The genes are TRBV24-1 and TRBJ1-5; unclear D gene. CDR1 and CDR2 (germline): KGHDR, SFDVKD. Trimming pared 8 bases from V and 2 bases from J, leaving 12 bases between. This CDR3 comprises 14 residues. The CDR3 spells CATTSLPGNQPQHF. CDR3 nucleotide sequence: TGTGCCACCACCTCTCTACCCGGCAATCAGCCCCAGCATTTT.

The sample holds a few counts of this clone. The chain recombines TRBV7-3 with TRBJ2-6, with D tentatively TRBD1 (5 bases). Germline CDR1 SGHTA, CDR2 FQGTGA. V gave up 5 bases and J gave up 1 base, with 9 bases separating them. The CDR3 is 15 residues long. The CDR3 reads CASSHTGSGANVLTF. CDR3 nucleotides: TGTGCCAGCAGCCATACAGGTTCTGGGGCCAACGTCCTGACTTTC.

CDR3 bases: TGCAGCGTCCAATTCGGGGATACGCAGTATTTT. It translates to CSVQFGDTQYF. The chain couples TRBV29-1 to TRBJ2-3; no clear D. The CDR3 covers 11 residues. Trimming shortened V by 6 bases and J by 6 bases, and 10 bases separated the two germline ends. Germline-derived CDR1 and CDR2 are SQVTM and ANQGSEA.

V usage is TRBV18 and J usage is TRBJ1-3; the match to TRBD1 covers 10 bases. V lost 3 bases and J lost 4; bases outside the gene matches: 3. This CDR3 has 15 amino acids. Germline CDR1 KGHSH, CDR2 LQKENI. The CDR3 loop is CASSPSTGGGNTIYF. The CDR3 nucleotides read TGTGCCAGCTCACCGTCGACAGGGGGCGGAAACACCATATATTTT.

This clone has a handful of counts. The rearrangement joins TRBV5-1 to TRBJ2-5; 8 bases are a match to TRBD1. V dropped 0 bases and J dropped 2; count of bases not matched to a gene: 9. The CDR3 totals 17 residues. Germline CDR1 SGHRS, CDR2 YFSETQ. This CDR3 reads CASSLASGTGSQETQYF. Written as DNA, the CDR3 is TGCGCCAGCAGCTTGGCCTCCGGGACAGGCTCTCAAGAGACCCAGTACTTC.

V is TRBV7-9 and J is TRBJ2-3, with 8 bases identical to TRBD1. V gave up 1 base and J gave up 2 bases; unmatched junction bases: 8. The CDR3 is 17 amino acids. Germline CDR1 and CDR2: SEHNR and FQNEAQ (reference sequence). The CDR3: CASSLGSSGGTTDTQYF. CDR3 coding DNA: TGTGCCAGCAGCTTAGGTTCGTCAGGGGGCACCACAGATACGCAGTATTTT.